The 8 T cell receptor beta chains given below trace back to one sample, sequenced in a study of regulatory dendritic cells for organ transplantation (dated by TCRdb to 2017 to 2019). These receptors' antigens are unknown. Library creation used the immunoSEQ multiplex PCR assay. Held by TCRdb, this immuneACCESS table contains in-frame sequences only and omits some clones. Under half of the omission traces to an unresolved V gene where checked; the cause of the rest is unknown. The sample table lists some 11,000 clones, 60% to 75% of them with a count of one. The top ten hold 2% to 3% of the sample. Sorted T cell subsets were CFSE-labeled and co-cultured for approximately 5 days with allogeneic regulatory or mature dendritic cells at a 1:10 DC:T ratio. The material sequenced was memory CD4+ T cells from blood cultured with regulatory dendritic cells. The cell subset or site label, as the study defines it: CD45RO+ memory T cells. Source of these receptors: a human donor in good health.

The V and J genes are TRBV18 and TRBJ2-7; a weak D match, TRBD2 (6 bases). V lost 6 bases and J lost 5, with 14 bases in between. The CDR3 is 13 residues long. The germline V gene encodes CDR1 KGHSH and CDR2 LQKENI. CDR3 in DNA: TGTGCCAGCTCGCCTGGGGGACTGAACGAGCAGTACTTC. Translation gives CASSPGGLNEQYF.

CDR3 DNA: TGCGCCAGCAGCCAATCCACAGGGGCCGGTGGAAACACCATATATTTT. This codes for CASSQSTGAGGNTIYF. V usage is TRBV4-1 and J usage is TRBJ1-3, with 7 bases that match TRBD1. This CDR3 is 16 amino acids long. V lost 2 bases and J lost 3; bases outside the gene matches: 7. CDR1 and CDR2 from the germline V gene are MGHRA and YSYEKL.

The V call is TRBV5-4, the J call TRBJ1-1, with 8 bases fitting TRBD1. The germline CDR1 and CDR2 sequences are SGHNT and YYREEE (reference sequence). V lost 4 bases, J lost 5 bases, and 1 base stayed unmatched. The CDR3 has 12 residues. CDR3 residues: CASSRTGTEAFF. The CDR3 DNA is TGTGCCAGCAGCCGGACAGGGACTGAAGCTTTCTTT.

The J gene is TRBJ1-4, the V gene TRBV5-6; D perhaps matches TRBD1 (5 bases). Germline V lookup: CDR1 SGHDT, CDR2 YYEEEE. Trimming pared 1 base from V and 1 base from J, leaving 8 bases between. This CDR3 is 15 amino acids long. Written as DNA, the CDR3 is TGTGCCAGCAGCTTGATGGGGGGAACTAATGAAAAACTGTTTTTT. Translated: CASSLMGGTNEKLFF. The variable domain in full, with the rest retrieved from reference TRBV5-6 and TRBJ1-4, is DAGVTQSPTHLIKTRGQQVTLRCSPKSGHDTVSWYQQALGQGPQFIFQYYEEEERQRGNFPDRFSGHQFPNYSSELNVNALLLGDSALYLCASSLMGGTNEKLFFGSGTQLSVL.

This chain joins TRBV11-3 and TRBJ1-3, with 7 bases fitting TRBD1. This CDR3 is built from 15 residues. V lost 6 bases to trimming and J lost 3 bases; unmatched junction nucleotides: 8. Germline CDR1 and CDR2: SGHNT and YENEEA. The DNA for the CDR3 is TGTGCCAGCAGACGAGACAGGGTCGGTGGAAACACCATATATTTT. Translated: CASRRDRVGGNTIYF.

The chain carries TRBV6-1 and TRBJ1-2; D may be TRBD1 (5 bases). This CDR3 has 14 residues. V gave up 6 bases and J gave up 0 bases, with 11 bases separating them. Germline V gene lookup returns CDR1 MNHNS and CDR2 SASEGT. The chain's CDR3 is CASSSGSANYGYTF. CDR3 bases: TGTGCCAGCAGCTCAGGGTCCGCTAACTATGGCTACACCTTC.

This clone was detected once. The rearrangement joins TRBV2 to TRBJ2-5; TRBD2 matches at 12 bases. Trimming removed 6 bases from V and 5 bases from J; junction bases left unmatched: 10. There are 16 residues in the CDR3. CDR1 and CDR2 from the germline V gene are SNHLY and FYNNEI. CDR3 sequence: CASSHRSSGGAETQYF. CDR3 in DNA: TGTGCCAGCAGCCACCGTTCTAGCGGGGGGGCCGAGACCCAGTACTTC. The full variable domain, with the rest looked up from reference TRBV2 and TRBJ2-5, is EPEVTQTPSHQVTQMGQEVILRCVPISNHLYFYWYRQILGQKVEFLVSFYNNEISEKSEIFDDQFSVERPDGSNFTLKIRSTKLEDSAMYFCASSHRSSGGAETQYFGPGTRLLVL.

Note on this clone: Other DNA sequences from this sample encode an identical CDR3 as well. V gene TRBV27 combines with J gene TRBJ1-2, with TRBD1 matching over 8 bases. Germline values: CDR1 MNHEY, CDR2 SMNVEV (reference sequence). There are 16 residues in the CDR3. V was clipped by 4 bases and J by 7 bases; unmatched bases: 14. The CDR3 here is CASSSGQGTLQGGYTF. The CDR3 bases are TGTGCCAGCAGTTCCGGACAGGGAACCCTGCAGGGTGGCTACACCTTC.